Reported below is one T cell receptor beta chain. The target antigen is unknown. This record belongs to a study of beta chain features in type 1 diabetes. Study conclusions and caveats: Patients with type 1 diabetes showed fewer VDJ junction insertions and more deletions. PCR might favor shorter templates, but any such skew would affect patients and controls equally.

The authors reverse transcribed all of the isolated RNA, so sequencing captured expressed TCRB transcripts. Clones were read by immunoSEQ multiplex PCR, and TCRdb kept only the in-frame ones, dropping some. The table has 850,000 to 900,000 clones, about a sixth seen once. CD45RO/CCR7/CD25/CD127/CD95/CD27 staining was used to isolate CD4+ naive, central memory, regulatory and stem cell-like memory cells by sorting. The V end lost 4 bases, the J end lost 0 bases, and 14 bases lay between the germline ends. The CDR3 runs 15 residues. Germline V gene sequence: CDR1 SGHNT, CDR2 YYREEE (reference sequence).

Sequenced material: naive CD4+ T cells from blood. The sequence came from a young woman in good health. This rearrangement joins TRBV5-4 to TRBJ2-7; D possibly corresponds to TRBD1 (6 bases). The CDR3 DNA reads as TGTGCCAGCAGCCCCGGGACAAGAGGCTCCTACGAGCAGTACTTC. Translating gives CASSPGTRGSYEQYF.